The 27 T cell receptor beta chains reported below all come from one sample, sequenced in a study of CD4 and CD8 cells across lung adenocarcinoma regions. TCRdb reprocessed the PCR reads with MiXCR, giving one entry per CDR3 protein. The sample carries 10,000 to 11,000 distinct CDR3 sequences, less than 70% recorded once. Sequences were obtained from CD4+ T cells from the center of a lung tumor. The receptor set was obtained from a male donor with lung adenocarcinoma. The CD4 and CD8 labels of this study may be unreliable.

The CDR3 spells CASGGLGGRDTDTQYF. CDR3 nucleotide sequence: TGTGCCAGCGGGGGGCTGGGGGGCCGTGACACAGATACGCAGTACTTC. This chain uses TRBV6-1 with TRBJ2-3; D may match TRBD1 or TRBD2 (6 bases each). The J call is in doubt because the DNA end fits TRBJ2-7 better. Germline V lookup: CDR1 MNHNS, CDR2 SASEGT. The CDR3 spans 16 residues.

This clonotype counts as large (0.1 to 1%). This chain joins TRBV10-2 and TRBJ2-1; 8 bases map to TRBD2. Trimming removed 0 bases from V and 9 bases from J; junction bases left unmatched: 7. This CDR3 region has 15 residues. Germline V gives CDR1 WSHSY, CDR2 SAAADI. This CDR3 is CASSESGLAGLEQFF. The CDR3 DNA follows: TGCGCCAGCAGTGAGTCTGGATTAGCGGGACTTGAGCAGTTCTTC.

As for this clonotype: One end of the junction fails to match germline, which may point to a read error. CDR3 protein: CASRPGGLATSRGKNTQYF. As DNA, the CDR3 is TGTGCCAGCCGCCCTGGAGGACTAGCGACATCCAGGGGCAAAAACACTCAGTATTTC. The V and J genes are TRBV27 and TRBJ2-4; 9 bases are a match to TRBD2. The CDR3 consists of 19 residues. CDR1 is MNHEY, CDR2 SMNVEV, per germline (reference sequence).

The J gene is TRBJ2-3, the V gene TRBV6-1; either TRBD1 or TRBD2 may supply D (5 bases each). The CDR3 contains 14 residues. V was trimmed by 4 bases and J by 2 bases, leaving 10 bases between them. In germline, CDR1 is MNHNS, CDR2 SASEGT. This CDR3 is CASSARDPTDTQYF. Written as DNA, the CDR3 is TGTGCCAGCAGTGCTCGGGACCCCACAGATACGCAGTATTTT.

The table lists this clonotype with many counts. J is TRBJ2-1 and V is TRBV4-1; TRBD2 aligns across 16 bases. Looked up from germline, CDR1 is MGHRA and CDR2 is YSYEKL. CDR3 length equals 20 residues. Trimming took 3 bases from V and 0 from J; bases not matched to a gene: 8. The CDR3 protein is CASSHYGTSGRAPSYNEQFF. In DNA, the CDR3 is TGCGCCAGCAGCCACTACGGGACTAGCGGGAGGGCCCCCTCCTACAATGAGCAGTTCTTC.

This chain uses TRBV6-1 with TRBJ2-2, with 10 bases fitting TRBD1. Germline CDR1 reads MNHNS; CDR2 reads SASEGT. The CDR3 loop spans 15 amino acids. Trimming removed 3 bases from V and 13 bases from J; junction bases left unmatched: 11. The CDR3 protein is CASSEGQGYTEALFF. DNA for the CDR3: TGTGCCAGCAGTGAGGGACAGGGGTACACCGAGGCGCTGTTTTTT.

Concerning this clonotype: Because the CDR3 is missing its conserved closing phenylalanine or tryptophan, this is likely a read error. This chain connects TRBV6-5 to TRBJ1-5; 12 bases are shared with TRBD1. The CDR3 spans 18 residues. Germline CDR1 reads MNHEY; CDR2 reads SVGAGI. The J segment lost 1 base and the V segment lost 3 bases, leaving 7 bases of the junction unmatched. CDR3: CASSYGDRGRKSNQPQHV. As DNA, the CDR3 is TGTGCCAGCAGTTATGGGGACAGGGGGCGAAAAAGCAATCAGCCCCAGCATGTT.

Many counts were recorded for this clonotype. The V gene is TRBV15, the J gene TRBJ2-3; D uncertain. This CDR3 contains 11 residues. Trimming stripped 5 bases from V and 8 bases from J, with 8 bases between. Germline CDR1 is LNHNV and CDR2 is YYDKDF (reference sequence). The CDR3 reads CATSFTSTQYF. The CDR3 DNA reads TGTGCCACCAGCTTCACGTCTACGCAGTATTTT. The whole variable domain, filled in from reference TRBV15 and TRBJ2-3, reads DAMVIQNPRYQVTQFGKPVTLSCSQTLNHNVMYWYQQKSSQAPKLLFHYYDKDFNNEADTPDNFQSRRPNTSFCFLDIRSPGLGDTAMYLCATSFTSTQYFGPGTRLTVL.

The CDR3 DNA is TGTGCCAGCAACGCGGAATACTCTGGAAACACCATATATTTT. Its protein is CASNAEYSGNTIYF. The chain couples TRBV6-2 or TRBV6-3 to TRBJ1-3; no clear D. V was trimmed by 7 bases and J by 0 bases, leaving 10 bases between them. This CDR3 contains 14 residues. Germline loops: CDR1 MNHEY, CDR2 SVGEGT.

The chain links TRBV6-1 to TRBJ2-7; the D call may be TRBD1 or TRBD2 (5 bases each). The CDR3 runs 13 residues. From germline, CDR1 is MNHNS and CDR2 SASEGT. Trimming shortened V by 3 bases and J by 3 bases, and 9 bases separated the two germline ends. The CDR3 is CASSDRGDYEQYF. In DNA, the CDR3 is TGTGCCAGCAGTGACCGAGGGGACTACGAGCAGTACTTC.

The chain links TRBV27 to TRBJ2-4; 8 bases map to TRBD2. CDR1 MNHEY and CDR2 SMNVEV come from the germline V gene (reference sequence). This CDR3 is built from 19 residues. J was trimmed by 13 bases and V by 6 bases; bases with no gene match: 29. CDR3 coding DNA: TGTGCCAGCAGAGCCAGCCGGGTAGCGGGGCTGTGTGGCAAAAACACGCAGTACTTC. Translating gives CASRASRVAGLCGKNTQYF.

This clonotype occurred many times. This chain links TRBV6-1 with TRBJ1-4; 7 nucleotides match TRBD1. CDR1 and CDR2 (germline): MNHNS, SASEGT. Trimming at V came to 7 bases and at J to 8 bases, leaving 7 bases not matched to a gene. The CDR3 has 13 amino acids. The CDR3 reads CASTRQGGEKLFF. CDR3 DNA sequence: TGTGCCAGCACAAGACAGGGCGGGGAAAAACTGTTTTTT.

This clonotype was recorded many times. The gene calls are TRBV27 and TRBJ2-3, with 8 bases identical to TRBD2. From germline, CDR1 is MNHEY and CDR2 SMNVEV (reference sequence). Trimming removed 5 bases from V and 7 bases from J; junction bases left unmatched: 23. This CDR3 spans 19 amino acids. This CDR3 is CASSHKPMGGSGRVNTQYF. CDR3 in DNA: TGTGCCAGCAGTCACAAGCCCATGGGGGGCAGCGGGAGAGTAAATACGCAGTATTTT.

This chain links TRBV4-1 with TRBJ2-3, with TRBD2 identical over 10 bases. V was clipped by 6 bases and J by 0 bases; unmatched bases: 3. Germline V lookup: CDR1 MGHRA, CDR2 YSYEKL. This CDR3 contains 15 residues. The CDR3, as DNA: TGCGCCAGCAGTGAAGCGGGAGGGAGCACAGATACGCAGTATTTT. Its protein is CASSEAGGSTDTQYF.

This clonotype was observed many times. The rearrangement joins TRBV11-1 to TRBJ2-5, with 7 positions matching TRBD2. The trim removed 0 bases at V and 11 bases at J, leaving 15 bases unmatched. The CDR3 is 16 amino acids. Looked up from germline, CDR1 is SGHAT and CDR2 is FQDESV (reference sequence). DNA for the CDR3: TGTGCCAGCAGCTTAGCGAGCAACAGCCATCGGGAGGAGCAGTACTTC. This encodes CASSLASNSHREEQYF. Complete variable domain (other parts from reference TRBV11-1 and TRBJ2-5): EAEVAQSPRYKITEKSQAVAFWCDPISGHATLYWYRQILGQGPELLVQFQDESVVDDSQLPKDRFSAERLKGVDSTLKIQPAELGDSAMYLCASSLASNSHREEQYFGPGTRLLVL.

A few counts support this clonotype. V and J are TRBV6-1 and TRBJ2-1; 13 nucleotides align to TRBD2. The J call may be faulty, since TRBJ2-7 better matches the DNA end. The CDR3 has 19 residues. Germline-derived CDR1 and CDR2 are MNHNS and SASEGT. CDR3 region: CASSDPGLAGTYSYNEQYF. For the CDR3, the DNA is TGTGCCAGCAGTGACCCGGGACTAGCGGGGACTTACTCCTACAATGAGCAGTACTTC.

This sequence joins TRBV7-6 and TRBJ2-2, with D hard to call. The CDR3 spans 14 residues. V was pared by 5 bases and J by 2 bases, with 9 bases between. Germline V gene lookup returns CDR1 SGHVS and CDR2 FNYEAQ. CDR3 in amino acids: CASSIDTNTGELFF. The CDR3 DNA is TGTGCCAGCAGCATCGACACTAACACCGGGGAGCTGTTTTTT.

The table lists this clonotype with many counts. The J gene is TRBJ1-5, the V gene TRBV6-1, with D unresolved. This CDR3 is 15 amino acids long. The V gene lost 5 bases and the J gene lost 7 bases, with 18 bases spanning the gap. Germline-derived CDR1 and CDR2 are MNHNS and SASEGT. The CDR3 bases are TGTGCCAGCAGTCCCCAACCGAGTCGGGGACAGCCCCAGCATTTT. Translation: CASSPQPSRGQPQHF.

Remarks on this clonotype: Compared with germline, one end of the junction differs, possibly owing to a read error. The CDR3 region has the DNA TGTGCCAGGGGGCAGGGGAGCCGTGACCAAGAGACCCAGTACTTT. It specifies CARGQGSRDQETQYF. The chain carries TRBV6-1 and TRBJ2-5, with D possibly matching TRBD1 (6 bases). The germline V gene encodes CDR1 MNHNS and CDR2 SASEGT. The CDR3 is 15 residues long.

CDR3 region: CASRLTPVLGTDTQYF. CDR3 coding DNA: TGTGCCAGCAGACTTACGCCTGTACTAGGAACAGATACGCAGTATTTT. The J gene is TRBJ2-3, the V gene TRBV7-9; D might be TRBD2 (5 bases). V shed 6 bases and J shed 3 bases, with 19 bases lying between them. The CDR3 has 16 residues. CDR1 is SEHNR, CDR2 FQNEAQ, per germline (reference sequence).

With regard to this clonotype: Germline is not matched at one junction end, which may reflect a read error. The chain is built from TRBV10-3 and TRBJ2-5, with a possible D match to TRBD2 (7 bases). The CDR3 extends over 15 amino acids. The germline V gene encodes CDR1 ENHRY and CDR2 SYGVKD. The DNA for the CDR3 is TGTGCCGGGGGGCGCGGGAGTCGTGACCAAGATACCCAGTATTTC. This encodes CAGGRGSRDQDTQYF.

The chain recombines TRBV6-5 with TRBJ2-3; D is perhaps TRBD1 (5 bases). V was cut by 4 bases and J by 2 bases, with 13 bases left in between. The CDR3 loop spans 15 amino acids. Per the germline V gene, CDR1 is MNHEY and CDR2 is SVGAGI. The CDR3: CASSSRQIFTDTQYF. The CDR3 DNA reads as TGTGCCAGCAGTTCCCGACAGATTTTCACAGATACGCAGTATTTT.

This clonotype was seen repeatedly, ten times or more. V usage is TRBV27 and J usage is TRBJ2-3; a possible D gene is TRBD1 (6 bases). V was cut by 3 bases and J by 2 bases, with 12 bases left in between. Germline V gives CDR1 MNHEY, CDR2 SMNVEV (reference sequence). The CDR3 spans 15 residues. The CDR3 spells CASSFRRTATDTQYF. The CDR3 DNA sequence: TGTGCCAGCAGTTTCCGCCGGACAGCCACAGATACGCAGTATTTT.

This sequence joins TRBV11-1 and TRBJ2-5; the D call may be TRBD1 or TRBD2 (5 bases each). CDR1 is SGHAT and CDR2 is FQDESV in the germline V gene (reference sequence). V dropped 5 bases and J dropped 2 bases, with 21 bases sitting between them. The length of the CDR3 is 17 residues. The CDR3 is CASSVRGKVTAQETQYF. As DNA, the CDR3 is TGTGCCAGCAGCGTACGGGGCAAAGTGACAGCACAAGAGACCCAGTACTTC.

This chain joins TRBV6-5 and TRBJ2-1; 12 bases match TRBD2. V gave up 2 bases and J gave up 7 bases; unmatched junction bases: 9. Germline V gene lookup returns CDR1 MNHEY and CDR2 SVGAGI. The CDR3 is 17 residues long. CDR3 coding DNA: TGTGCCAGCAGTTACCCGTCGACTAGCGGGAGTAGAAATGAGCAGTTCTTC. Residues: CASSYPSTSGSRNEQFF.

The J gene is TRBJ1-5, the V gene TRBV6-1, with 7 bases fitting TRBD1. J gave up 7 bases and V 6 bases, and 9 bases lay outside the gene matches. From germline, CDR1 is MNHNS and CDR2 SASEGT. The CDR3 extends over 14 amino acids. The CDR3 sequence is CASRRRQGEQPQHF. The CDR3 nucleotides are TGTGCCAGCAGACGTCGACAGGGAGAGCAGCCCCAGCATTTT.

The chain combines TRBV12-3 or TRBV12-4 with TRBJ1-1, with a possible D match to TRBD1 (6 bases). Trimming left V 8 bases short and J 1 base short, with 11 bases between. The CDR3 length is 13 residues. The chain's CDR3 is CASGRQENTEAFF. The DNA of the CDR3 is TGTGCCAGCGGACGACAGGAGAACACTGAAGCTTTCTTT.